Listed below are T cell receptor beta chains from one sample, sequenced in a study of blood T cell repertoires in COVID-19. TCRdb's table, derived via immunoSEQ multiplex PCR, lists solely in-frame clones and lacks some. The sample holds 180,000 or so clones; 85% to 90% are singletons and the top ten take 6.5% to 10%. The sequenced material came from peripheral blood. Every receptor here comes from a woman in her fifties or sixties with acute or convalescent COVID-19. CDR3s include the opening cysteine and the closing phenylalanine or tryptophan. Fields, in order: CDR3 DNA, CDR3 protein, clone size, D gene, V gene, J gene. D genes are given only for firm matches. The listing skips clone size in some rows; elsewhere it reads once, few, many or a size class.

TGCAGTGCTTATTTCGGCGGGGGAGCTTTCTTT	CSAYFGGGAFF	NA	NA	TRBV20-1	TRBJ1-1
TGCGCCAGCAGCCCAGACAGGGTAGGATATGGCTACACCTTC	CASSPDRVGYGYTF	NA	TRBD1	TRBV5-1	TRBJ1-2
TGTGCCACCAGGATCTCCAGGGGAGGGACCACCCCGGCTTTCTTT	CATRISRGGTTPAFF	NA	NA	TRBV6-5	TRBJ1-1
TGTGCCAGCAGCCTCTCAGGGGTAGACAATGAGCAGTTCTTC	CASSLSGVDNEQFF	NA	NA	TRBV7-3	TRBJ2-1
TGTGCCAGCAGCATACTAGCGGGGGAAGAGACCCAGTACTTC	CASSILAGEETQYF	NA	TRBD2	TRBV11-1	TRBJ2-5
TGCGCCAGCAGAGGATACGATCGAGGAGAGACCCAGTACTTC	CASRGYDRGETQYF	few	NA	TRBV5-1	TRBJ2-5
TGTGCCAGCAGTGACAGTGCCGGGCAGCCCCAGCATTTT	CASSDSAGQPQHF	NA	NA	TRBV6-1	TRBJ1-5
TGTGCCAGCAGTACTGAGTCACCCCTCCACTTT	CASSTESPLHF	once	NA	TRBV28	TRBJ1-6
TGTGCCAGCGGGAGACAGGGCCGCACCGGGGAGCTGTTTTTT	CASGRQGRTGELFF	few	TRBD1	TRBV6-6	TRBJ2-2
TGTGCCAGTACTCAACTAGCGTGGGCCGGGGAGCTGTTTTTT	CASTQLAWAGELFF	few	TRBD2	TRBV19	TRBJ2-2
TGTGCCAGCAGTTTCGAGAGAAATTCACCCCTCCACTTT	CASSFERNSPLHF	NA	NA	TRBV6-5	TRBJ1-6
TGTGCCAGCAGAAGACAGGACTATGGCTACACCTTC	CASRRQDYGYTF	NA	NA	TRBV28	TRBJ1-2
TGTGCCAGCAAAACTAAGGACAGGCCGAATTCACCCCTCCACTTT	CASKTKDRPNSPLHF	once	TRBD1	TRBV6-6	TRBJ1-6
TGTGCCAGCAGCGCTCCGGGAAATGAGCAGTTCTTC	CASSAPGNEQFF	NA	NA	TRBV11-2	TRBJ2-1
TGTGCCAGCAGGCTACAGGGGTACTATGGCTACACCTTC	CASRLQGYYGYTF	once	TRBD1	TRBV28	TRBJ1-2
TGTGCCAGCAGGCTAGCGGGAGGGGTAAATGAGCAGTTCTTC	CASRLAGGVNEQFF	NA	TRBD2	TRBV6-5	TRBJ2-1
TGTGCCAGTAGGATCTTCGACGGGAGGGATCAGCCCCAGCATTTT	CASRIFDGRDQPQHF	NA	NA	TRBV19	TRBJ1-5
TGTGCCAGCAGCCCCTGGACAGGAACGAACACTGAAGCTTTCTTT	CASSPWTGTNTEAFF	once	TRBD1	TRBV4-2	TRBJ1-1
TGCAGTGCTAGTTCGCGCGGGAGGGCCTACGAGCAGTACTTC	CSASSRGRAYEQYF	NA	TRBD2	TRBV20-1	TRBJ2-7
TGTGCCAGCAGCTTAGAAGGGGGCTATAATGAAAAACTGTTTTTT	CASSLEGGYNEKLFF	NA	TRBD1	TRBV7-2	TRBJ1-4
TGTGCCAGCAGCCGCGCCCGGACGCAGTATTTT	CASSRARTQYF	NA	NA	TRBV14	TRBJ2-3
TGTGCCAGCAGCTTAACCCCGGGGAGCTCCTACAATGAGCAGTTCTTC	CASSLTPGSSYNEQFF	NA	NA	TRBV7-3	TRBJ2-1
TGTGCCAGCAGCCTAAGATGGACGGGAAACACTGAAGCTTTCTTT	CASSLRWTGNTEAFF	NA	NA	TRBV3-1/TRBV3-2	TRBJ1-1
TGTGCCAGCAGCTTGGCCACAGGGGACTATGGCTACACCTTC	CASSLATGDYGYTF	NA	TRBD1	TRBV5-4	TRBJ1-2
TGTGCCAGCAGCTTAGGAGAGAACGAGCAGTACTTC	CASSLGENEQYF	NA	NA	TRBV7-3	TRBJ2-7
TGTGCCAGCAGCGCAGGCGGGAGCCCCACCGGGGAGCTGTTTTTT	CASSAGGSPTGELFF	NA	TRBD2	TRBV9	TRBJ2-2